This T cell receptor beta chain was recorded in a study of cytomegalovirus exposure and HLA in healthy donors (dated by TCRdb to the late 2010s). As for the study more broadly: An earlier analysis of roughly 500 of the donors reported about 300 Gb of sequence data and 117 million unique TCR beta sequences obtained from 180 million or so T cells. About 300 gigabases of sequencing data and 80 million or so unique TCR sequences were included in an early release covering about 600 HLA-typed donors. Among the roughly 400 genotyped donors, around 79% belonged to the genetic ancestry cluster associated with self-reported Caucasian donors. The study was designed to test whether signatures of past pathogen exposure could be identified by cataloging public T cell receptors. The study profiled the T cell repertoires of hundreds of subjects by immunosequencing and related them to cytomegalovirus serostatus. In addition to the first cohort of around 670 subjects, a separate validation cohort of approximately 130 different subjects was used. High-throughput TCR immunosequencing, statistical association of individual TCRs with disease status, and machine learning were combined to predict cytomegalovirus infection status. In a later analysis, previously published TCR beta repertoires from about 670 donors were re-analyzed and high-resolution HLA genotyping was added so that TCR occurrence patterns could be studied. Rather than drawing on any new phenotypic data, the later analysis identified candidate immune exposures from TCR beta sequences and the way those sequences occurred across donors. In an earlier analysis of 500 to 650 of the donors, high-throughput TCR beta sequencing was used to judge whether each TCR beta V gene segment behaved as functional or pseudogenic. Donor age, sex, ethnicity and CMV serostatus were compiled together with the repertoire data. Genome-wide SNP genotypes for about 55% of the roughly 670 donors were used in a later genetic analysis, which treated that subset as a discovery cohort. Every repertoire in the discovery cohort had been generated on one and the same sequencing platform. HLA typing covered class I and class II loci at four-digit resolution. Typing coverage differed by locus: A, B, C, DRB1 and DQB1 were typed in about 629-640 donors, DQA1 in about 550, DPA1 in some 600, and DPB1 in just under 490. Four to six DR-DQ haplotypes were handled as single units for association and clustering, since linkage in the cohort was strong. Across about 380 genotyped donors of the cohort, an average of roughly 230,000 unique TCR beta nucleotide sequences per donor were sequenced, and about a sixth of those sequences were non-productive. Study-level results and caveats: Immune exposure information for the cohort was limited to CMV serostatus. Presence/absence analyses assumed roughly uniform sequencing depth across donors, an assumption that may not hold. Strong co-occurrence of HLA alleles, especially DR and DQ, made assigning TCR associations to individual alleles difficult. In this cohort, only TCR beta chains were sequenced, and detectable features were limited by the absence of alpha or paired-chain data. Because some donors lacked HLA typing at each locus, the association tests relied only on the typed subset. V-gene and J-gene trimming of TCR beta chains was associated with a missense DCLRE1C variant in a later genetic analysis, and the association was replicated in an independent cohort. An earlier analysis of approximately 500 of the donors showed that most TCR beta V segments appeared in productive rearrangements either about 87% or about 30% of the time, which broadly matched IMGT annotations. The classifier was reported to diagnose cytomegalovirus status with high specificity and sensitivity in both the original cohort and the validation cohort. According to a later analysis, most CMV-associated TCR beta chains appeared to be HLA-restricted, and the HLA associations seemed to be driven largely by CMV exposure. Correlated functional status among segregating V segments might reflect linkage disequilibrium, but an unknown experimental factor could not be ruled out. At a false discovery rate of 0.05, a later analysis linked 16,951 TCR beta sequences to specific HLA alleles. The earlier analysis of 450 to 700 of the donors excluded approximately 15 rarely observed V segments, including chromosome 9 orphons, because counts were too low. It was suggested by the authors that the approach could potentially be generalized to other disease states and immunological phenotypes. In a later analysis, several top co-occurrence clusters were reported to appear linked to parvovirus B19, influenza, CMV and Epstein-Barr virus. A further reported finding was that TCR beta sequences accurately predicted the HLA-A and HLA-B alleles for most subjects in the first cohort. Compared with the approximately 600-donor mean, donors in an Asian-associated ancestry cluster had fewer N-insertions in productive TCRs, according to a later genetic analysis. The study listed approximately 160 TCR beta chains as associated with cytomegalovirus. A few of the identified cytomegalovirus-associated TCR beta chains were confirmed in vitro to be specific for cytomegalovirus antigens. Most TCR sequences were seen in very few donors, while some public TCRs were found in many individuals. Some IMGT-functional V segments, including TRBV6-2 and TRBV6-3, could not be told apart with the 87-base-pair reads, so those segments were excluded. In a later analysis, HLA-associated TCR beta chains were found to be more clonally expanded and to have lower generation probabilities than equally common non-associated chains. A cluster of highly shared sequence variants was judged likely to represent a technical artifact of the sequencing pipeline. According to a later analysis, TCR association rates differed among HLA loci, with DRB1 alleles showing the most associated TCRs and HLA-C alleles showing the fewest.

In the germline V gene (reference sequence), CDR1 corresponds to LNHDA and CDR2 to SQIVND. The cysteine opens and the phenylalanine closes a CDR3 of 13 amino acids. The sequence is cut down to CDR3 DNA, 39 bases in frame from base 1. V is reduced by 6 bases and J by 4 bases, leaving a spacing of 12 bases between them. The cohort was made up of about 610 healthy bone marrow donors. At the time of sampling, every cohort member was nominally healthy, though immune exposures that went unrecorded were likely present. The donor tested CMV seropositive, placing the donor among the approximately 290 seropositive members of the cohort. Every donor gave a peripheral blood sample, and the peripheral blood mononuclear cells from that sample were used for TCR beta sequencing. Genomic DNA extraction from the blood cell samples was performed with the Qiagen DNeasy Blood Extraction Kit. As for this clone: Its specific antigen is unknown. No much larger clone is present one base from it, and per-base qualities are unavailable.

Library prep was done by the immunoSEQ multiplex PCR assay. A mixture of 60 forward primers for TCR Vbeta segments and 13 reverse primers for TCR Jbeta segments was used in the multiplex PCR. The CDR3 region of rearranged TCR beta genes was amplified from genomic DNA by a multiplex PCR assay. Amplified TCR beta libraries were sequenced as 87-base-pair reads on the Illumina HiSeq System. In the source study's methods: In a later analysis, tens of millions of unique TCR beta chains were counted across the approximately 640 repertoires, and around 10 million of these chains were shared by at least two donors. To remove PCR and sequencing errors, raw reads were error-corrected and collapsed into unique sequences using a nearest-neighbor algorithm that merged closely related sequences. Alignment of CDR3 sequences to IMGT reference sequences was used to assign V, D and J gene segments. For a sequence to be retained, a match of at least six nucleotides was required to both a V gene segment and a J gene segment. A rearrangement was called productive if the CDR3 had no stop codons and remained in frame with V and J, and every other rearrangement was called non-productive. CDR3 was defined according to IMGT convention as the region running from the second conserved V-encoded cysteine to the conserved J-encoded phenylalanine. Sequences without an unambiguous match to a single V gene segment were excluded from the earlier analysis of about 600 of the donors. An earlier analysis of over 450 of the donors classified V segments as functional when productive rearrangements were above 56.7% and as segregating when the standard deviation between donors was above 5%. A statistical classification framework was built to diagnose cytomegalovirus status from the catalog of TCR beta chain sequences. In a later analysis, TCR nucleotide sequences were compared against IMGT/GENE-DB human TR gene sequences so that V and J genes could be assigned. Using the TCRdist pipeline, a later analysis assigned CDR3 sequences along with most-parsimonious VDJ recombination scenarios. In a later analysis, each TCR beta chain was defined by its CDR3 amino acid sequence together with its V-gene family, and reads without a unique V-gene family were excluded. As a way to deal with suspected cross-contamination and a sequencing artifact, a later analysis dropped approximately 590 nucleotide sequences that were highly shared and had low generation probability. In a later analysis, a clonal expansion index for each public chain was calculated from normalized within-repertoire ranks of inferred template counts. In a later analysis, generation probabilities were computed with a VDJ recombination model fitted to out-of-frame rearrangements, and the resulting probabilities were checked against IGoR. In a later analysis, hypergeometric tests were used to score TCR-TCR, TCR-HLA and TCR-CMV co-occurrence, with a repertoire-size bias correction applied to TCR pairs. False discovery rates were estimated in a later analysis by permuting HLA or CMV assignments 20 times. In a later analysis, co-occurring TCRs were grouped using DBSCAN, and TCRdist sequence similarity was added for clustering within HLA-allele-positive subsets. Repertoires with fewer than 30,000 or more than 120,000 public chains were left out of co-occurrence clustering, as were five repertoires with anomalous nucleotide sharing. This immuneACCESS table, as held by TCRdb, lists in-frame sequences with V and J called but not all clones. Of the missing ones, under half trace to an unresolved V gene in checked studies; the others have no known cause. The DNA was the basis for D and trimming; V, J and clone size are from that table. Present in this sample are about 100,000 clones, around 79% of which were seen just once. 13% to 15% of the sample rests with the top ten.

The rearrangement combines TRBV19 with TRBJ1-2; D gene: possibly TRBD1, on 5 matching bases. Sequencing was done on a sample of PBMCs. The origin of this receptor is a male donor in good health and CMV-seropositive. The nucleotides read TGTGCCAGTAGGATCCCGGGGGTCTATGGCTACACCTTC. Translated, it reads CASRIPGVYGYTF.